Shown below are 20 T cell receptor beta chains from a single sample sequenced in a study of T cell changes during pregnancy in multiple sclerosis. TCRdb's copy holds only in-frame clones and misses some; the assay was immunoSEQ multiplex PCR. The sample carries tens of thousands of clones, roughly nine tenths recorded once. The sequencing used peripheral blood, collected in the first trimester of pregnancy. The receptors shown here come from a female donor in good health, enrolled as a control in a pregnancy study.

J is TRBJ1-1 and V is TRBV7-9; D gene ambiguous. V was clipped by 3 bases and J by 5 bases, with 10 bases between them. In germline, CDR1 is SEHNR, CDR2 FQNEAQ (reference sequence). The CDR3 runs 13 residues. In nucleotides, the CDR3 is TGTGCCAGCAGCTTTCAGCGCGGGACTGAAGCTTTCTTT. As protein: CASSFQRGTEAFF. Using reference TRBV7-9 and TRBJ1-1 for the parts outside the CDR3, the full variable domain is DTGVSQNPRHKITKRGQNVTFRCDPISEHNRLYWYRQTLGQGPEFLTYFQNEAQLEKSRLLSDRFSAERPKGSFSTLEIQRTEQGDSAMYLCASSFQRGTEAFFGQGTRLTVV.

Written as DNA, the CDR3 is TGTGCCAGCAGTTTATCGAAACGGACTGAAGCTTTCTTT. Protein: CASSLSKRTEAFF. The chain employs TRBV27 and TRBJ1-1; D is unresolved. The germline V and J ends were trimmed by 0 bases and 5 bases, with 7 bases remaining between them. The CDR3 spans 13 residues. Germline loops: CDR1 MNHEY, CDR2 SMNVEV (reference sequence).

V usage is TRBV11-1 and J usage is TRBJ1-1, with D tentatively TRBD1 (6 bases). Germline CDR1 reads SGHAT; CDR2 reads FQDESV (reference sequence). The ends were cut back, 0 bases at V and 4 bases at J, with 6 bases in the middle. The CDR3 covers 13 residues. CDR3 DNA: TGTGCCAGCAGCTTAGCAGGGGGCACTGAAGCTTTCTTT. Translated: CASSLAGGTEAFF.

J is TRBJ2-3 and V is TRBV27, with a tentative D call TRBD1 (6 bases). Germline V CDR1 and CDR2: MNHEY, SMNVEV (reference sequence). Trimming took 3 bases from V and 2 from J, leaving 12 bases between them. This CDR3 region has 15 residues. CDR3 DNA: TGTGCCAGCAGTTTGGCAAGGGGGTCCACAGATACGCAGTATTTT. It is translated as CASSLARGSTDTQYF.

V usage is TRBV7-2 and J usage is TRBJ2-7, with 9 bases lining up with TRBD1. After removal of 5 bases from V and 2 bases from J, the junction contained 7 bases not matched to a gene. The CDR3 is 15 amino acids. Germline V lookup: CDR1 SGHTA, CDR2 FQGNSA. The chain's CDR3 is CASSPSRDRAYEQYF. In DNA, the CDR3 is TGTGCCAGCAGCCCCAGCCGGGACAGGGCCTACGAGCAGTACTTC. Looking up the rest from reference TRBV7-2 and TRBJ2-7 gives the full variable domain: GAGVSQSPSNKVTEKGKDVELRCDPISGHTALYWYRQSLGQGLEFLIYFQGNSAPDKSGLPSDRFSAERTGGSVSTLTIQRTQQEDSAVYLCASSPSRDRAYEQYFGPGTRLTVT.

A single count supports this clone. V and J are TRBV9 and TRBJ2-1; 9 bases match TRBD1. The V gene's germline CDR1 is SGDLS and CDR2 YYNGEE. The CDR3 spans 14 residues. Trimming cost V 5 bases and J 8 bases; bases outside gene matches: 8. The CDR3, as DNA: TGTGCCAGCAGACCGACAGGGGGAGGTCATGAGCAGTTCTTC. Its protein is CASRPTGGGHEQFF.

J is TRBJ2-1 and V is TRBV7-9; D gene uncertain. This CDR3 is 12 amino acids long. V shed 5 bases and J shed 8 bases, with 10 bases lying between them. Per the germline V gene, CDR1 is SEHNR and CDR2 is FQNEAQ (reference sequence). Here the CDR3 DNA reads TGTGCCAGCAGCCCCTCGGTGGATGAGCAGTTCTTC. Protein sequence: CASSPSVDEQFF. The entire variable domain, with the rest obtained from reference TRBV7-9 and TRBJ2-1, is as follows: DTGVSQNPRHKITKRGQNVTFRCDPISEHNRLYWYRQTLGQGPEFLTYFQNEAQLEKSRLLSDRFSAERPKGSFSTLEIQRTEQGDSAMYLCASSPSVDEQFFGPGTRLTVL.

V gene TRBV19 combines with J gene TRBJ1-2; the D gene is possibly TRBD1 (6 bases). Trimming stripped 6 bases from V and 6 bases from J, with 17 bases between. CDR1 is LNHDA and CDR2 is SQIVND in the germline V gene (reference sequence). The CDR3 spans 14 residues. The CDR3 is CASRYPGQIDGYTF. In DNA form, the CDR3 reads TGTGCCAGTAGATACCCCGGACAGATTGATGGCTACACCTTC.

This clone was counted once. The chain recombines TRBV6-6 with TRBJ1-1; D remains ambiguous. CDR3 size: 15 residues. V gave up 5 bases and J gave up 5 bases, with 18 bases separating them. Germline V gives CDR1 MNHNY, CDR2 SVGAGI (reference sequence). The CDR3 DNA sequence: TGTGCCAGCAGTGCCGCCGAGGGCCCCTGGACTGAAGCTTTCTTT. Protein: CASSAAEGPWTEAFF.

The rearrangement joins TRBV25-1 to TRBJ1-2; possible D gene TRBD1, 6 bases. The germline V and J ends were trimmed by 6 bases and 4 bases, with 9 bases remaining between them. Germline V gene lookup returns CDR1 MGHDK and CDR2 SYGVNS. The CDR3 extends over 12 amino acids. CDR3 in DNA: TGTGCCAGCAGGGGGGCCCCCTATGGCTACACCTTC. It specifies CASRGAPYGYTF.

The chain joins TRBV7-2 to TRBJ1-2, with D perhaps matching TRBD1 (5 bases). The V end lost 4 bases, the J end lost 1 base, and 10 bases lay between the germline ends. The germline V gene encodes CDR1 SGHTA and CDR2 FQGNSA. This CDR3 comprises 14 residues. The CDR3: CASSSRGVNYGYTF. The CDR3 DNA reads as TGTGCCAGCAGCTCCCGGGGGGTTAACTATGGCTACACCTTC.

J is TRBJ2-5 and V is TRBV4-2; D possibly corresponds to TRBD1 (6 bases). CDR1 is LGHNA, CDR2 YNFKEQ, per germline. CDR3 size: 14 residues. V gave up 1 base and J gave up 1 base, with 7 bases separating them. CDR3 residues: CASSQGGLQETQYF. In DNA form, the CDR3 reads TGTGCCAGCAGCCAAGGGGGGCTCCAAGAGACCCAGTACTTC.

This clone was observed a single time. The V and J genes are TRBV6-6 and TRBJ2-1; D might be TRBD1 (6 bases). The CDR3 is made up of 15 amino acids. V was pared by 5 bases and J by 2 bases, with 13 bases between. CDR1 and CDR2 (germline): MNHNY, SVGAGI (reference sequence). CDR3 DNA: TGTGCCAGCAGTGCCGACAGGCCAACCTACAATGAGCAGTTCTTC. Its protein is CASSADRPTYNEQFF.

V gene TRBV9 combines with J gene TRBJ2-3; TRBD2 might be the D (6 bases). The V end was cut by 0 bases, the J end by 2 bases, with 13 bases between. The CDR3 totals 16 residues. CDR1 is SGDLS and CDR2 is YYNGEE in the germline V gene. The CDR3 spells CASSVGGGETTDTQYF. The CDR3 bases are TGTGCCAGCAGCGTAGGTGGCGGGGAGACCACAGATACGCAGTATTTT.

The V call is TRBV19, the J call TRBJ1-1; TRBD1 might be the D (6 bases). CDR1 is LNHDA and CDR2 is SQIVND in the germline V gene (reference sequence). V lost 4 bases and J lost 1, with 10 bases in between. CDR3 length: 14 residues. As DNA, the CDR3 is TGTGCCAGTAGTACCGACAGGTGGAACACTGAAGCTTTCTTT. The encoded protein is CASSTDRWNTEAFF.

The chain couples TRBV19 to TRBJ1-1; TRBD1 agrees at 8 bases. Germline loops: CDR1 LNHDA, CDR2 SQIVND (reference sequence). The CDR3 runs to 15 residues. V lost 6 bases, J lost 1 base, and 7 bases stayed unmatched. DNA for the CDR3: TGTGCCAGTAGGAGCCAGGGGGCAAGGAACACTGAAGCTTTCTTT. It yields the protein CASRSQGARNTEAFF. Looking up the rest from reference TRBV19 and TRBJ1-1 gives the full variable domain: DGGITQSPKYLFRKEGQNVTLSCEQNLNHDAMYWYRQDPGQGLRLIYYSQIVNDFQKGDIAEGYSVSREKKESFPLTVTSAQKNPTAFYLCASRSQGARNTEAFFGQGTRLTVV.

This chain uses TRBV5-4 with TRBJ2-7; 9 bases match TRBD2. Germline CDR1 SGHNT, CDR2 YYREEE (reference sequence). The CDR3 has 16 amino acids. V shed 1 base, J shed 1 base, and the junction held 6 bases outside the gene matches. CDR3 region: CASSLKTSGFSYEQYF. In nucleotides, the CDR3 is TGTGCCAGCAGCTTGAAAACTAGCGGGTTTTCCTACGAGCAGTACTTC.

CDR3 nucleotides: TGTGCCAGCAATCCCGGAGAGCCCAACACCGGGGAGCTGTTTTTT. Protein sequence: CASNPGEPNTGELFF. The chain uses TRBV6-5 and TRBJ2-2; D remains unclear. V lost 7 bases, J lost 2 bases, and 14 bases lay in between. Germline V gene lookup returns CDR1 MNHEY and CDR2 SVGAGI. The CDR3 runs 15 residues.

This chain joins TRBV4-2 and TRBJ2-3; 15 nucleotides match TRBD2. The CDR3 runs to 17 residues. From germline, CDR1 is LGHNA and CDR2 YNFKEQ. After removal of 4 bases from V and 6 bases from J, the junction contained 8 bases not matched to a gene. The CDR3 spells CASSLGLAGGPGDTQYF. The DNA for the CDR3 is TGTGCCAGCAGCCTCGGACTAGCGGGGGGGCCCGGGGATACGCAGTATTTT.

The gene calls are TRBV27 and TRBJ2-1; D may be TRBD2 (7 bases). CDR1 is MNHEY, CDR2 SMNVEV, per germline (reference sequence). The CDR3 is 14 residues long. V was clipped by 3 bases and J by 9 bases, with 15 bases between them. CDR3 region: CASSLAGRGSEQFF. Here the CDR3 DNA reads TGTGCCAGCAGTTTGGCAGGGAGGGGGTCTGAGCAGTTCTTC.